This TCR beta chain is from a study of blood T cell repertoires in COVID-19. Unmatched junction bases numbered 14, after V lost 1 base and J lost 6 bases. The germline V gene has CDR1 GTSNPN and CDR2 SVGIG (reference sequence). The CDR3 consists of 18 residues. Assay used: immunoSEQ multiplex PCR; TCRdb lists only in-frame clones, some missing. Of roughly 400,000 clones listed, 88% are singletons. Ages ranged from about 18 to 100 years, with residence in about 24 US areas. The rearrangement uses TRBV30 and TRBJ1-4, with 10 nucleotides matching TRBD1. The clonotype originates from a woman aged 40 to 50 with acute COVID-19. Sequenced input: PBMCs or T cells enriched from blood (not recorded which). This CDR3 is CAWSDDRGLVGSDEKLFF. In DNA form, the CDR3 reads TGTGCCTGGAGTGACGACAGGGGGCTAGTTGGAAGTGATGAAAAACTGTTTTTT.